This T cell receptor (beta chain) was found in a study of blood T cell repertoires in COVID-19. How the authors handled the data: Amplifying reference gene primers gave estimates of nucleated cell counts. Assay: immunoSEQ multiplex PCR; the TCRdb copy retains only in-frame clones and omits some. The V and J calls and clone size were taken over from that table, and D and trimming were inferred from the DNA. This sample has roughly 250,000 clones, with roughly 84% found just once. This sequence was found in a woman aged 40 to 50 who had recovered from COVID-19. The material sequenced was peripheral blood.

The CDR3 DNA is TGCGCCAGCAGCGCCGGGGGGTCGGAGACCCAGTACTTC. Translation gives CASSAGGSETQYF. The V call is TRBV5-1, the J call TRBJ2-5, with 7 bases matching TRBD2. Germline V gene sequence: CDR1 SGHRS, CDR2 YFSETQ. With V trimmed by 4 bases and J by 5 bases, 5 bases remained unmatched. The length of the CDR3 is 13 residues.